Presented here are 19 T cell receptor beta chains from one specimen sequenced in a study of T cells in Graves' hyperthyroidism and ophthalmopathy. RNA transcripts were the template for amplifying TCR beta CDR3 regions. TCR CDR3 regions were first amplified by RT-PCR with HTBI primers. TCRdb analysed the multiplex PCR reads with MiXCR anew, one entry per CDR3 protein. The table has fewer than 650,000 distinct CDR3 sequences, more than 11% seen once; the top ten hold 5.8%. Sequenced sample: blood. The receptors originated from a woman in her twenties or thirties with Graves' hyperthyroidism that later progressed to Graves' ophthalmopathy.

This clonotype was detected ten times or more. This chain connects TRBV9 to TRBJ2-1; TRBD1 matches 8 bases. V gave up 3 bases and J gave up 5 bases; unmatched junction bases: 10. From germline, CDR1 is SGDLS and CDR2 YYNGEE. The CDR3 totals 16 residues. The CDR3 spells CASSGRGRFQDNEQFF. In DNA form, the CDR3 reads TGTGCCAGCAGCGGCAGGGGGCGATTTCAAGACAATGAGCAGTTCTTC. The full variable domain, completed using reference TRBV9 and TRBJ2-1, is DSGVTQTPKHLITATGQRVTLRCSPRSGDLSVYWYQQSLDQGLQFLIQYYNGEERAKGNILERFSAQQFPDLHSELNLSSLELGDSALYFCASSGRGRFQDNEQFFGPGTRLTVL.

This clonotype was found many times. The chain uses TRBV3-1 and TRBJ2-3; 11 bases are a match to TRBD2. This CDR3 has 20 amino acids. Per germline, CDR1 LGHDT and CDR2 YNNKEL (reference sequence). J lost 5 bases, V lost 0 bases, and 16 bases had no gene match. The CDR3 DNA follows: TGTGCCAGCAGCCAAGACGCACTAGCGGGAGACCCGAACTGGGGAGATACGCAGTATTTT. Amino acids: CASSQDALAGDPNWGDTQYF.

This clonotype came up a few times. The CDR3 DNA reads as TGTGCCAGCACTTGGACTTCTACTTACAATGAGCAGTTCTTC. Translating it yields CASTWTSTYNEQFF. The chain joins TRBV19 to TRBJ2-1; D might be TRBD2 (5 bases). Trimming removed 9 bases at V and 4 bases at J, with 16 bases between. The CDR3 length is 14 residues. Germline CDR1 is LNHDA and CDR2 is SQIVND (reference sequence).

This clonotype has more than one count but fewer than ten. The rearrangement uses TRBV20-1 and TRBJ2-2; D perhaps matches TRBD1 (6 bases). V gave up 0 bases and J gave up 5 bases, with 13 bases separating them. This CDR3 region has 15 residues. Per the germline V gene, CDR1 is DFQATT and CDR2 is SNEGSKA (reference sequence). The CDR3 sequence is CSARDSRGGTGELFF. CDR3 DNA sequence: TGCAGTGCTAGAGATTCCAGGGGTGGTACCGGGGAGCTGTTTTTT.

The DNA for the CDR3 is TGTGCCTGGAGTGTAGTAATCGGTTACACAGATACGCAGTATTTT. Amino acid sequence: CAWSVVIGYTDTQYF. The chain has TRBV30 and TRBJ2-3; D remains unclear. V was trimmed by 0 bases and J by 2 bases, leaving 12 bases between them. Germline V gives CDR1 GTSNPN, CDR2 SVGIG (reference sequence). The CDR3 runs 15 residues.

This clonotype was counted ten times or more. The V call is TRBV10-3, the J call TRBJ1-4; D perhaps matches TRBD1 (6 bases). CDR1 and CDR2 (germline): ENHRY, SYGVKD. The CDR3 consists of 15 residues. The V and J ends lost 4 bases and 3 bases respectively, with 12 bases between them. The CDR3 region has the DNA TGTGCCATCAGTGTGGCGGGGGCTGCTAATGAAAAACTGTTTTTT. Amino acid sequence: CAISVAGAANEKLFF.

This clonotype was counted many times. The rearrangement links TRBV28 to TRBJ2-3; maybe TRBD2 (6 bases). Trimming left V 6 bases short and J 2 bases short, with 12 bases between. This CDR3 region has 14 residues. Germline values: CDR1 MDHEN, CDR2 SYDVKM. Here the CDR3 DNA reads TGTGCCAGCAGCAATAGCGGCCACACAGATACGCAGTATTTT. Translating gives CASSNSGHTDTQYF.

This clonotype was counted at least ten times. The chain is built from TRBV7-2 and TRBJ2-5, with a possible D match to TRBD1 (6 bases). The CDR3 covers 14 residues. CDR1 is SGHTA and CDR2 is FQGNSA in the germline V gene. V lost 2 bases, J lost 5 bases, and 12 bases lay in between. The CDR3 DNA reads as TGTGCCAGCAGCTTAAATACAGGGATGGAGACCCAGTACTTC. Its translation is CASSLNTGMETQYF. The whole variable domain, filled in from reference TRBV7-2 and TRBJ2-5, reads GAGVSQSPSNKVTEKGKDVELRCDPISGHTALYWYRQSLGQGLEFLIYFQGNSAPDKSGLPSDRFSAERTGGSVSTLTIQRTQQEDSAVYLCASSLNTGMETQYFGPGTRLLVL.

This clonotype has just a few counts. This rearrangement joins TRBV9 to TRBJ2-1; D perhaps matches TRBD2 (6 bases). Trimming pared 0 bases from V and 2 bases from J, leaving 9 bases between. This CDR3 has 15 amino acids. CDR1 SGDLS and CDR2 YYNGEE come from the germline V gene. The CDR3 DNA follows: TGTGCCAGCAGCGTAGGGGGGGTTGCCTACAATGAGCAGTTCTTC. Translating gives CASSVGGVAYNEQFF. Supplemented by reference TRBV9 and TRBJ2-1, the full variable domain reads DSGVTQTPKHLITATGQRVTLRCSPRSGDLSVYWYQQSLDQGLQFLIQYYNGEERAKGNILERFSAQQFPDLHSELNLSSLELGDSALYFCASSVGGVAYNEQFFGPGTRLTVL.

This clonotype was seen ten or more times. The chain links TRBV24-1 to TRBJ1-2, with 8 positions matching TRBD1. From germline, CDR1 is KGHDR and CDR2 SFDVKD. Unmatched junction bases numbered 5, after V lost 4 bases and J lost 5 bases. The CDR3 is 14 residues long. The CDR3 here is CATSDSGTGYGYTF. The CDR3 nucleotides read TGTGCCACCAGTGACTCCGGGACAGGATATGGCTACACCTTC.

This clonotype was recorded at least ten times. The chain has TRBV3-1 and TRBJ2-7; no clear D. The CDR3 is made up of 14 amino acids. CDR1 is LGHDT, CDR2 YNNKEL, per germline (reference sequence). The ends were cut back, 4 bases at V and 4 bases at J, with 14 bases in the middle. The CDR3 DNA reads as TGTGCCAGCAGCCCCACCCCGGACCGATACGAGCAGTACTTC. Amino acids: CASSPTPDRYEQYF.

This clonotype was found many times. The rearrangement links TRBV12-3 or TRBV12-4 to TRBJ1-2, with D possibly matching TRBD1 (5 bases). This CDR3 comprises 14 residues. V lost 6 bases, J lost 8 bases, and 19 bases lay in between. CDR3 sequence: CASRLTGGSEGYTF. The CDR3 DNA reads TGTGCCAGCAGACTAACAGGAGGATCGGAGGGCTACACCTTC.

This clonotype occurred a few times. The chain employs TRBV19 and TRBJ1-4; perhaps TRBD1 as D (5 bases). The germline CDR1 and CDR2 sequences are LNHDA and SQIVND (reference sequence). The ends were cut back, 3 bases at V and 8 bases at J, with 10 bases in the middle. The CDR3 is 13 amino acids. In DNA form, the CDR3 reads TGTGCCAGTAGTATTAGCAGGGAGGAAAAACTGTTTTTT. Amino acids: CASSISREEKLFF.

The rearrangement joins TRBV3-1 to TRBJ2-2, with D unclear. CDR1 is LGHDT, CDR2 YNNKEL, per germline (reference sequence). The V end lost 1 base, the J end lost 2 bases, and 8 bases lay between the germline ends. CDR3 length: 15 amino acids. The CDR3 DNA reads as TGTGCCAGCAGCCAAGCGCAGATTAACACCGGGGAGCTGTTTTTT. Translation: CASSQAQINTGELFF. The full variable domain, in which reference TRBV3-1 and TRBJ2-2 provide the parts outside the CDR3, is DTAVSQTPKYLVTQMGNDKSIKCEQNLGHDTMYWYKQDSKKFLKIMFSYNNKELIINETVPNRFSPKSPDKAHLNLHINSLELGDSAVYFCASSQAQINTGELFFGEGSRLTVL.

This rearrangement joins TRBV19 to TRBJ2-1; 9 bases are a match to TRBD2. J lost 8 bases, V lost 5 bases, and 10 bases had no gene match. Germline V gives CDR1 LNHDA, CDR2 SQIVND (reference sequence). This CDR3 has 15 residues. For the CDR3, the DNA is TGTGCCAGTAGTCTTAGCGGGAGCGTCGGAGATGAGCAGTTCTTC. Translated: CASSLSGSVGDEQFF.

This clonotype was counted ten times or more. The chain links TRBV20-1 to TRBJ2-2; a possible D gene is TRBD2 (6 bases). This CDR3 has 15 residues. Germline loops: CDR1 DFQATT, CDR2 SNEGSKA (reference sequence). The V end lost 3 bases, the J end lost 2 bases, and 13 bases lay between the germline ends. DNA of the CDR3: TGCAGTGCTAGTCGGGGCGGGGTTAACACCGGGGAGCTGTTTTTT. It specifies CSASRGGVNTGELFF.

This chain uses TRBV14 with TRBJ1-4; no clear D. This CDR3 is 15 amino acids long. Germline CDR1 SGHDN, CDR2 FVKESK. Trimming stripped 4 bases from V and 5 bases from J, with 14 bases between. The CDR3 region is CASSLGGSLNEKLFF. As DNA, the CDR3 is TGTGCCAGCAGCCTTGGAGGGTCCCTAAATGAAAAACTGTTTTTT.

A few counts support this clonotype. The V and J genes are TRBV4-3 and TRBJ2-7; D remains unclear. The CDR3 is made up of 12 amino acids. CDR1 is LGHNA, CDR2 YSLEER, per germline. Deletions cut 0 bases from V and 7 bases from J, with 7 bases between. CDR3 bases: TGCGCCAGCAGCCAAGACTACGCAGAGCAGTACTTC. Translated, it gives CASSQDYAEQYF.

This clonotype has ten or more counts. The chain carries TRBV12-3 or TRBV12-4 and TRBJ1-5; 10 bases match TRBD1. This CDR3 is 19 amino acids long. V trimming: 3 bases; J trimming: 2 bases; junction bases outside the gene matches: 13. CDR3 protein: CASSLVWTGGGMGNQPQHF. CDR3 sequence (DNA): TGTGCCAGCAGTTTGGTTTGGACAGGGGGAGGAATGGGCAATCAGCCCCAGCATTTT.